These 25 T cell receptor beta chains originate from one sample sequenced in a study of blood T cells in healthy people across ages. Combining a sample-barcoded 5' primer with a J-beta primer mix, a second PCR ran for 7 to 11 cycles. From the 5' RACE reads, TCRdb called clonotypes with MiXCR, one entry per CDR3 protein. This sample has almost 1 million distinct CDR3 sequences, with roughly 47% found just once. Sequencing was done on a sample of blood. The receptors here all came from a woman aged 55-69 years in good health.

This clonotype was seen more than once but under ten times. The chain carries TRBV4-1 and TRBJ2-7; 7 bases are shared with TRBD2. The closer fit of TRBJ2-5 to the DNA end suggests the J call may be wrong. CDR3 length: 14 residues. The germline V gene has CDR1 MGHRA and CDR2 YSYEKL. CDR3 DNA sequence: TGCGCCAGCAGCCAAGTGGCGGGAGCGGAGACCCAGTACTTC. Protein product: CASSQVAGAETQYF.

The rearrangement joins TRBV3-1 to TRBJ2-1; the D gene is possibly TRBD2 (7 bases). Germline CDR1 and CDR2: LGHDT and YNNKEL (reference sequence). With 2 bases removed from V and 7 bases from J, the gap between germline ends came to 30 bases. There are 20 residues in the CDR3. The chain's CDR3 is CASSQLGYSTGTGGDNEQFF. The CDR3 bases are TGTGCCAGCAGCCAACTAGGGTACTCAACCGGGACGGGGGGCGATAATGAGCAGTTCTTC.

This clonotype appeared a few times. The chain employs TRBV20-1 and TRBJ2-1; 9 positions agree with TRBD1. The J segment lost 8 bases and the V segment lost 5 bases, leaving 7 bases of the junction unmatched. This CDR3 region has 13 residues. Germline V gene sequence: CDR1 DFQATT, CDR2 SNEGSKA (reference sequence). CDR3 DNA: TGCAGTGCTGACGGGACAGGGTTCCATGAGCAGTTCTTC. Translated, it gives CSADGTGFHEQFF.

This chain links TRBV6-2 or TRBV6-3 with TRBJ1-3; 9 bases fit TRBD1. After removal of 6 bases from V and 2 bases from J, the junction contained 8 bases not matched to a gene. The CDR3 is 16 residues long. Germline V CDR1 and CDR2: MNHEY, SVGEGT. CDR3 bases: TGTGCCAGCAGGGACAGGGGCGTAATTGCTGGAAACACCATATATTTT. Residues: CASRDRGVIAGNTIYF.

This clonotype was recorded a few times. V is TRBV5-6 and J is TRBJ2-3; D may be TRBD1 (5 bases). V shed 4 bases and J shed 6 bases, with 18 bases lying between them. This CDR3 has 15 amino acids. Germline V gene data show CDR1 as SGHDT and CDR2 as YYEEEE. CDR3 amino acids: CASSTTGRARDTQYF. For the CDR3, the DNA is TGTGCCAGCAGCACCACAGGCCGGGCGAGGGATACGCAGTATTTT.

The chain is built from TRBV25-1 and TRBJ2-3; maybe TRBD2 (6 bases). This CDR3 is built from 16 residues. The V end was cut by 7 bases, the J end by 0 bases, with 17 bases between. Germline V CDR1 and CDR2: MGHDK, SYGVNS. CDR3 protein: CASTAISGASTDTQYF. CDR3 sequence (DNA): TGTGCCAGCACTGCGATTAGCGGAGCTAGCACAGATACGCAGTATTTT.

This chain joins TRBV20-1 and TRBJ1-4; TRBD1 agrees at 8 bases. V lost 6 bases and J lost 8; bases outside the gene matches: 8. This CDR3 region has 13 residues. Germline CDR1 and CDR2: DFQATT and SNEGSKA (reference sequence). The CDR3 sequence is CSATDRAGEKLFF. In nucleotides, the CDR3 is TGCAGTGCCACGGACAGGGCTGGAGAAAAACTGTTTTTT.

CDR3 sequence reads: CASSQGGIAYEQYF. CDR3 nucleotides: TGTGCCAGCAGCCAAGGCGGGATAGCGTATGAGCAGTACTTC. This chain joins TRBV3-1 and TRBJ2-7; a possible D gene is TRBD2 (6 bases). The V gene's germline CDR1 is LGHDT and CDR2 YNNKEL (reference sequence). The CDR3 loop spans 14 amino acids. The V gene lost 1 base and the J gene lost 7 bases, with 14 bases spanning the gap.

V gene TRBV7-9 combines with J gene TRBJ2-1; maybe TRBD1 (6 bases). Germline V lookup: CDR1 SEHNR, CDR2 FQNEAQ (reference sequence). CDR3 size: 14 residues. V gave up 5 bases and J gave up 9 bases, with 17 bases separating them. The CDR3: CASSAGDSFGEQFF. In DNA, the CDR3 is TGTGCCAGCAGCGCAGGGGATTCATTCGGTGAGCAGTTCTTC. The full variable domain, rest sourced from reference TRBV7-9 and TRBJ2-1, is DTGVSQNPRHKITKRGQNVTFRCDPISEHNRLYWYRQTLGQGPEFLTYFQNEAQLEKSRLLSDRFSAERPKGSFSTLEIQRTEQGDSAMYLCASSAGDSFGEQFFGPGTRLTVL.

The V and J genes are TRBV15 and TRBJ1-2, with D hard to call. This CDR3 spans 14 amino acids. The V and J ends lost 5 bases and 1 base respectively, with 11 bases between them. Germline V gene sequence: CDR1 LNHNV, CDR2 YYDKDF (reference sequence). The CDR3 here is CATSVQRINYGYTF. The CDR3, as DNA: TGTGCCACCAGCGTGCAGCGGATTAACTATGGCTACACCTTC.

The J gene is TRBJ1-5, the V gene TRBV20-1; D may be TRBD1 (6 bases). Trimming took off 4 bases at V and 6 bases at J, with 16 bases between the two ends. This CDR3 is 14 amino acids long. The V gene's germline CDR1 is DFQATT and CDR2 SNEGSKA (reference sequence). CDR3 DNA: TGCAGTGCTAAGGGGGGGCCTGTTAGTCAGCCCCAGCATTTT. As protein: CSAKGGPVSQPQHF.

V and J are TRBV6-1 and TRBJ2-6, with 12 bases that match TRBD1. Losses at the gene ends were 4 bases for V and 2 bases for J; bases not matched to a gene: 9. Per the germline V gene, CDR1 is MNHNS and CDR2 is SASEGT. The CDR3 totals 19 residues. CDR3 protein: CASSVRTGTGGTGANVLTF. The CDR3 bases are TGTGCCAGCAGTGTTCGAACCGGGACAGGGGGCACTGGGGCCAACGTCCTGACTTTC.

The V call is TRBV4-2, the J call TRBJ2-4; D is perhaps TRBD2 (6 bases). Trimming took off 3 bases at V and 7 bases at J, with 22 bases between the two ends. Looked up from germline, CDR1 is LGHNA and CDR2 is YNFKEQ. The CDR3 is made up of 17 amino acids. For the CDR3, the DNA is TGTGCCAGCAGCCATCTCTCTAGTGGGAGCGCGGGGAACATTCAGTACTTC. This codes for CASSHLSSGSAGNIQYF.

The rearrangement links TRBV7-2 to TRBJ2-7; 7 positions agree with TRBD2. Germline V CDR1 and CDR2: SGHTA, FQGNSA. This CDR3 is built from 15 residues. After removal of 6 bases from V and 4 bases from J, the junction contained 12 bases not matched to a gene. DNA of the CDR3: TGTGCCAGCAGTTTTGGAGCGGGACGGACATACGAGCAGTACTTC. Its protein product is CASSFGAGRTYEQYF.

The sample holds one count of this clonotype. Its ends do not fully match the called genes, so a read error is possible. V is TRBV28 and J is TRBJ2-3; a possible D gene is TRBD2 (5 bases). The CDR3 runs to 16 residues. Per the germline V gene, CDR1 is MDHEN and CDR2 is SYDVKM. CDR3 nucleotides: TGTGCCAACAGTTTGCCCCGGTGGGGAGCCCGAGATGCGCAGTATTTT. Translated, it gives CANSLPRWGARDAQYF.

The chain is built from TRBV27 and TRBJ2-1, with 15 bases aligning to TRBD2. In germline, CDR1 is MNHEY, CDR2 SMNVEV (reference sequence). The junction had 12 bases not matched to a gene; V was cut back by 2 bases and J by 13 bases. The CDR3 is made up of 17 amino acids. As DNA, the CDR3 is TGTGCCAGCAGTTTAATCGGACTAGCGGGAGGGACAGAGACCCAGTTCTTC. It specifies CASSLIGLAGGTETQFF.

The chain links TRBV6-5 to TRBJ1-2; 9 positions agree with TRBD1. The length of the CDR3 is 14 residues. Germline CDR1 MNHEY, CDR2 SVGAGI. Trimming cost V 3 bases and J 8 bases; bases outside gene matches: 7. The CDR3 DNA is TGTGCCAGCAGTTATGGCGGGACAGGGTACGGCTACACCTTC. Amino acid sequence: CASSYGGTGYGYTF.

Ten or more counts support this clonotype. The chain joins TRBV29-1 to TRBJ2-7, with D possibly called TRBD1 or TRBD2 (5 bases each). Trimming left V 1 base short and J 2 bases short, with 6 bases between. CDR1 SQVTM and CDR2 ANQGSEA come from the germline V gene. The CDR3 has 12 residues. In DNA form, the CDR3 reads TGCAGCGTTGAAGCGGGACCCTACGAGCAGTACTTC. It is translated as CSVEAGPYEQYF.

This clonotype was counted once. The V and J genes are TRBV10-3 and TRBJ2-4; TRBD1 might be the D (6 bases). The ends were cut back, 3 bases at V and 13 bases at J, with 19 bases in the middle. The germline CDR1 and CDR2 sequences are ENHRY and SYGVKD. The CDR3 length is 14 residues. The CDR3 DNA sequence: TGTGCCATCAGTGATCAGGGGCTGGGGGAGATCCAGTACTTC. Residues: CAISDQGLGEIQYF.

The CDR3 spells CASSDPTGSSYEQYF. The CDR3 DNA is TGTGCCAGCAGCGACCCAACAGGGAGCTCCTACGAGCAGTACTTC. The J gene is TRBJ2-7, the V gene TRBV25-1; D is possibly TRBD1 (6 bases). Trimming shortened V by 6 bases and J by 0 bases, and 15 bases separated the two germline ends. The CDR3 is 15 residues long. Germline V lookup: CDR1 MGHDK, CDR2 SYGVNS.

This chain uses TRBV5-5 with TRBJ2-7; 10 positions agree with TRBD1. Matching the DNA end better, TRBJ2-5 makes the J call doubtful. The CDR3 extends over 17 amino acids. Germline V lookup: CDR1 SGHKS, CDR2 YYEKEE (reference sequence). DNA of the CDR3: TGTGCCAGCAGTAACCCGGGACAGGGGTTAGGAGGAGAGACCCAGTACTTC. It codes for CASSNPGQGLGGETQYF.

This clonotype has just a few counts. The V call is TRBV6-6, the J call TRBJ2-5; tentative D call: TRBD2 (6 bases). Germline CDR1 reads MNHNY; CDR2 reads SVGAGI (reference sequence). V was trimmed by 7 bases and J by 4 bases, leaving 19 bases between them. The CDR3 spans 15 residues. CDR3 sequence: CASTGSREFGETQYF. The CDR3 region has the DNA TGTGCCAGCACGGGATCCCGGGAGTTTGGAGAGACCCAGTACTTC.

This clonotype was detected only a few times. V gene TRBV12-3 or TRBV12-4 combines with J gene TRBJ2-5; the D is unclear. With the DNA end fitting TRBJ2-1 better, the J assignment may be wrong. The CDR3 is 11 residues long. CDR3 in DNA: TGTGCCAGCCCCCAACTGGGCTCCCAGTTCTTC. This codes for CASPQLGSQFF.

The chain has TRBV12-3 or TRBV12-4 and TRBJ1-2; D is uncertain. The CDR3 is 13 residues long. Trimming left V 9 bases short and J 8 bases short, with 19 bases between. The CDR3 DNA is TGTGCCAGTAAACGGGAGTCAAGAGGGGGCTACACCTTC. Its translation is CASKRESRGGYTF.

The V gene is TRBV7-2, the J gene TRBJ2-1, with D possibly TRBD1 on 6 matching bases. Deletions cut 1 base from V and 3 bases from J, with 7 bases between. Germline V gene lookup returns CDR1 SGHTA and CDR2 FQGNSA. This CDR3 has 14 amino acids. The CDR3 coding sequence is TGTGCCAGCAGCTTAGTGACAGGCTACAATGAGCAGTTCTTC. Protein product: CASSLVTGYNEQFF.